This TCR beta chain derives from a study of patients and donors after allogeneic stem cell transplantation. TCRdb ran MiXCR on the RT-PCR reads and lists one entry per CDR3 protein. Of 84,000 or so distinct CDR3 sequences in the sample, roughly 50% were seen once. Trimming removed 4 bases at V and 5 bases at J, with 8 bases between. This CDR3 has 12 amino acids. Sequenced sample: blood, either unsorted or a sorted T cell fraction (not recorded which). The chain uses TRBV12-3 or TRBV12-4 and TRBJ1-1, with D possibly being TRBD1 (5 bases). This clonotype was obtained from a human donor who was either an allogeneic HSCT recipient or a stem cell or donor lymphocyte infusion donor (not recorded which). It is not recorded whose cells these are; they may come from a transplant donor. The CDR3 loop reads CASSSGGTEAFF. CDR3 DNA: TGTGCCAGCAGTTCGGGGGGAACTGAAGCTTTCTTT.